This T cell receptor (beta chain) emerged from a study of CD8 T cells in ankylosing spondylitis. Germline V gives CDR1 SGHRS, CDR2 YFSETQ. CDR3 length: 13 amino acids. Trimming shortened V by 4 bases and J by 5 bases, and 10 bases separated the two germline ends. In this sample, this clonotype turned up many times. Antigen specificity is unknown. Overall study findings and caveats: Seemingly distinctive of ankylosing spondylitis blood was a TCR beta motif formed by eight highly homologous variants. Matched synovial fluid from ankylosing spondylitis patients was reported to be enriched for disease-linked clones.

TCRdb re-analysed the 5' RACE reads in MiXCR, keeping a single row per CDR3 protein. Found here are around 150,000 distinct CDR3 sequences, 6% to 8% of them singletons; the top ten hold about an eighth. Source material: blood, either unsorted or a sorted T cell fraction (not recorded which). The chain recombines TRBV5-1 with TRBJ1-5, with D unresolved. The source of this sequence is a female donor with ankylosing spondylitis or in good health (not recorded which). The CDR3 here is CASSDFGDQPQHF. In DNA form, the CDR3 reads TGCGCCAGCAGCGATTTCGGGGATCAGCCCCAGCATTTT.